This T cell receptor (beta chain) emerged from a study of blood T cell repertoires in COVID-19. Study in general: The analysed material was cDNA or gDNA that came from T cells, B-cell-depleted T cells, or PBMCs.

TCRdb's table, derived via immunoSEQ multiplex PCR, lists solely in-frame clones and lacks some. The data contain about 200,000 clones, about 86% of them singletons. This clone appeared once. CDR3 size: 16 residues. After removal of 2 bases from V and 10 bases from J, the junction contained 8 bases not matched to a gene. Looked up from germline, CDR1 is SGHDN and CDR2 is FVKESK. The sample was PBMCs or T cells enriched from blood (not recorded which). The receptor's source is a woman in her forties with acute COVID-19. This rearrangement joins TRBV14 to TRBJ2-1; 13 bases fit TRBD2. CDR3 DNA sequence: TGTGCCAGCAGCCAACTCGTGACTAGCGGGAGGCTAGAGCAGTTCTTC. This translates into CASSQLVTSGRLEQFF. The full variable domain, in which reference TRBV14 and TRBJ2-1 provide the parts outside the CDR3, is EAGVTQFPSHSVIEKGQTVTLRCDPISGHDNLYWYRRVMGKEIKFLLHFVKESKQDESGMPNNRFLAERTGGTYSTLKVQPAELEDSGVYFCASSQLVTSGRLEQFFGPGTRLTVL.